This passage covers 22 T cell receptor beta chains from one sample sequenced in a study of identifying expanded T cells in peripheral blood. Sequencing was performed with immunoSEQ multiplex PCR; in TCRdb, only in-frame clones are kept and a portion is missing. The table records about 90,000 clones, around 84% of them present only once. Sequencing was done on a sample of blood. The receptor set was obtained from a person aged 18 to 69 in good health.

The table lists this clone with a few counts. The chain couples TRBV6-5 to TRBJ1-5, with 7 bases aligning to TRBD1. Germline loops: CDR1 MNHEY, CDR2 SVGAGI. The V segment lost 6 bases and the J segment 4 bases; nucleotides outside the gene matches: 6. The CDR3 has 14 residues. Here the CDR3 DNA reads TGTGCCAGCAGGGAAGGGACAGTAAATCAGCCCCAGCATTTT. Encoded protein: CASREGTVNQPQHF.

The J gene is TRBJ2-7, the V gene TRBV27; D might be TRBD1 or TRBD2, each matching 5 bases. Germline CDR1 reads MNHEY; CDR2 reads SMNVEV (reference sequence). Trimming took off 5 bases at V and 7 bases at J, with 18 bases between the two ends. The CDR3 length is 14 residues. The DNA of the CDR3 is TGTGCCAGCAGTCCGGGACCGGGCTACGTGGAGCAGTACTTC. It yields the protein CASSPGPGYVEQYF.

This chain uses TRBV7-8 with TRBJ1-6; D possibly corresponds to TRBD1 (5 bases). The V gene's germline CDR1 is SGHVS and CDR2 FQNEAQ. The CDR3 runs 13 residues. V lost 8 bases and J 9 bases, leaving 14 bases between the germline ends. CDR3 DNA sequence: TGTGCCAGCGGCCCCCGCAGGGTTTCACCCCTCCACTTT. Protein product: CASGPRRVSPLHF.

The rearrangement uses TRBV15 and TRBJ2-7; D possibly corresponds to TRBD2 (7 bases). The CDR3 has 13 amino acids. The V gene lost 5 bases and the J gene lost 5 bases, with 13 bases spanning the gap. Germline V lookup: CDR1 LNHNV, CDR2 YYDKDF (reference sequence). The CDR3 DNA reads TGTGCCACCAGCTGGGGGGCGGGGGACGAGCAGTACTTC. It yields the protein CATSWGAGDEQYF.

This rearrangement joins TRBV27 to TRBJ1-1, with 7 nucleotides matching TRBD1. This CDR3 is built from 14 residues. Germline V CDR1 and CDR2: MNHEY, SMNVEV (reference sequence). Unmatched junction bases numbered 7, after V lost 5 bases and J lost 4 bases. The CDR3 protein is CASSMGQLSTEAFF. CDR3 DNA: TGTGCCAGCAGTATGGGACAGCTAAGCACTGAAGCTTTCTTT.

The rearrangement uses TRBV29-1 and TRBJ1-1; D gene ambiguous. The CDR3 contains 14 residues. CDR1 SQVTM and CDR2 ANQGSEA come from the germline V gene. V lost 0 bases, J lost 5 bases, and 13 bases lay in between. The CDR3 region is CSVEDGWSPTEAFF. CDR3 DNA sequence: TGCAGCGTTGAAGATGGTTGGTCCCCTACTGAAGCTTTCTTT. The whole variable domain, filled in from reference TRBV29-1 and TRBJ1-1, reads SAVISQKPSRDICQRGTSLTIQCQVDSQVTMMFWYRQQPGQSLTLIATANQGSEATYESGFVIDKFPISRPNLTFSTLTVSNMSPEDSSIYLCSVEDGWSPTEAFFGQGTRLTVV.

This chain uses TRBV27 with TRBJ2-7, with D uncertain. The CDR3 loop spans 13 amino acids. In germline, CDR1 is MNHEY, CDR2 SMNVEV (reference sequence). Trimming pared 3 bases from V and 6 bases from J, leaving 12 bases between. DNA of the CDR3: TGTGCCAGCAGTTTCATCCCAGTCCGCGAGCAGTACTTC. Translation: CASSFIPVREQYF.

The V and J genes are TRBV27 and TRBJ2-3, with TRBD2 matching 8 bases. Trimming cost V 8 bases and J 4 bases; bases outside gene matches: 5. The CDR3 totals 13 residues. The germline V gene has CDR1 MNHEY and CDR2 SMNVEV (reference sequence). CDR3 nucleotides: TGTGCCAGCGGCTACGGGGGGGCAGATACGCAGTATTTT. This gives the protein CASGYGGADTQYF.

V and J are TRBV7-2 and TRBJ2-5; TRBD2 might be the D (6 bases). The CDR3 spans 13 residues. The germline V gene encodes CDR1 SGHTA and CDR2 FQGNSA. Trimming left V 0 bases short and J 4 bases short, with 6 bases between. In DNA form, the CDR3 reads TGTGCCAGCAGCTTAGCGGGGGGAGAGACCCAGTACTTC. This gives the protein CASSLAGGETQYF.

This clone is a singleton in its sample. The rearrangement uses TRBV5-1 and TRBJ1-1, with D maybe TRBD1 (5 bases). This CDR3 is built from 14 residues. V lost 2 bases and J lost 1, with 9 bases in between. Germline CDR1 reads SGHRS; CDR2 reads YFSETQ. The CDR3 DNA reads as TGCGCCAGCAGCTTAGGACACCAGAACACTGAAGCTTTCTTT. Protein: CASSLGHQNTEAFF.

DNA of the CDR3: TGCGCCAGCAGCTTGAGGCAGCAGAATCCCTCTAACTATGGCTACACCTTC. Residues: CASSLRQQNPSNYGYTF. The chain employs TRBV5-1 and TRBJ1-2; D not certain. From germline, CDR1 is SGHRS and CDR2 YFSETQ. This CDR3 region has 17 residues. Trimming took off 1 base at V and 0 bases at J, with 16 bases between the two ends.

The V call is TRBV7-9, the J call TRBJ2-5, with D perhaps TRBD1 (6 bases). Looked up from germline, CDR1 is SEHNR and CDR2 is FQNEAQ (reference sequence). The CDR3 is 13 residues long. V gave up 5 bases and J gave up 5 bases, with 12 bases separating them. The CDR3 here is CASSITGLETQYF. As DNA, the CDR3 is TGTGCCAGCAGCATTACAGGGCTGGAGACCCAGTACTTC. The full variable domain, rest sourced from reference TRBV7-9 and TRBJ2-5, is DTGVSQNPRHKITKRGQNVTFRCDPISEHNRLYWYRQTLGQGPEFLTYFQNEAQLEKSRLLSDRFSAERPKGSFSTLEIQRTEQGDSAMYLCASSITGLETQYFGPGTRLLVL.

The chain has TRBV19 and TRBJ1-5, with 8 bases aligning to TRBD1. Germline CDR1 LNHDA, CDR2 SQIVND (reference sequence). The CDR3 sequence is 15 residues long. V lost 6 bases, J lost 0 bases, and 4 bases stayed unmatched. The CDR3 spells CASRRDRYSNQPQHF. CDR3 DNA sequence: TGTGCCAGTAGACGGGACAGGTATAGCAATCAGCCCCAGCATTTT.

This chain joins TRBV11-2 and TRBJ1-2; D might be TRBD1 (5 bases). V was shortened by 3 bases and J by 7 bases, with 15 bases between the two germline ends. Looked up from germline, CDR1 is SGHAT and CDR2 is FQNNGV. CDR3 length equals 14 residues. This chain's CDR3 is CASSLGWGTFGYTF. Written as DNA, the CDR3 is TGTGCCAGCAGCTTGGGTTGGGGCACGTTTGGCTACACCTTC.

V and J are TRBV18 and TRBJ1-1; D unclear. Deletions cut 2 bases from V and 11 bases from J, with 15 bases between. CDR3 length equals 13 residues. Germline lookup yields CDR1 KGHSH and CDR2 LQKENI. The CDR3 coding sequence is TGTGCCAGCTCACCAGCGGTGGGGTTCGGGGCTTTCTTT. Amino acid sequence: CASSPAVGFGAFF.

This chain joins TRBV19 and TRBJ1-5; the D is unclear. Trimming removed 8 bases at V and 11 bases at J, with 10 bases between. The CDR3 is 10 residues long. The germline V gene has CDR1 LNHDA and CDR2 SQIVND (reference sequence). CDR3 in amino acids: CASGAGSQHF. The DNA for the CDR3 is TGTGCCAGTGGAGCGGGATCCCAGCATTTT.

The V and J genes are TRBV29-1 and TRBJ1-2; D call uncertain. Trimming removed 4 bases from V and 8 bases from J, with 20 bases in between. The CDR3 contains 14 residues. Germline CDR1 is SQVTM and CDR2 is ANQGSEA. CDR3 coding DNA: TGCAGCGTTGGGGAGGGCGCTCCTCGAGGGGGCTACACCTTC. This gives the protein CSVGEGAPRGGYTF.

This chain links TRBV5-1 with TRBJ2-3; perhaps TRBD1 as D (5 bases). There are 14 residues in the CDR3. Germline V CDR1 and CDR2: SGHRS, YFSETQ. Trimming took 4 bases from V and 2 from J, leaving 11 bases between them. The CDR3 DNA reads TGCGCCAGCAGCCTGAAGACAGACACAGATACGCAGTATTTT. Its translation is CASSLKTDTDTQYF.

The chain joins TRBV13 to TRBJ2-5, with 8 nucleotides matching TRBD1. This CDR3 has 15 residues. Germline loops: CDR1 PRHDT, CDR2 FYEKMQ (reference sequence). With V trimmed by 3 bases and J by 4 bases, 7 bases remained unmatched. The CDR3 protein is CASSFGQGRRETQYF. In nucleotides, the CDR3 is TGTGCCAGCAGCTTTGGACAGGGAAGGCGAGAGACCCAGTACTTC.

This clone came up once. The chain carries TRBV30 and TRBJ1-1, with TRBD1 as a possible D gene (6 bases). Germline-derived CDR1 and CDR2 are GTSNPN and SVGIG (reference sequence). The CDR3 length is 13 residues. Trimming stripped 4 bases from V and 0 bases from J, with 9 bases between. Here the CDR3 DNA reads TGTGCCTGGATACGGACAGTGAACACTGAAGCTTTCTTT. Protein sequence: CAWIRTVNTEAFF.

The chain employs TRBV30 and TRBJ1-1; possible D gene TRBD1, 5 bases. The germline V gene encodes CDR1 GTSNPN and CDR2 SVGIG (reference sequence). CDR3 length equals 14 residues. Trimming took off 8 bases at V and 4 bases at J, with 20 bases between the two ends. The CDR3 region has the DNA TGTGCCCAAAGGGGCCAGGGCCGGGGCACTGAAGCTTTCTTT. This codes for CAQRGQGRGTEAFF.

This clone has more than one count but fewer than ten. The rearrangement joins TRBV7-6 to TRBJ2-7; the match to TRBD2 covers 12 bases. From germline, CDR1 is SGHVS and CDR2 FNYEAQ. The ends lost 5 bases at V and 4 bases at J; junction bases unmatched: 6. The CDR3 is made up of 15 amino acids. The chain's CDR3 is CASSPELAGGYEQYF. The CDR3 DNA reads as TGTGCCAGCAGCCCCGAACTAGCGGGGGGATACGAGCAGTACTTC.